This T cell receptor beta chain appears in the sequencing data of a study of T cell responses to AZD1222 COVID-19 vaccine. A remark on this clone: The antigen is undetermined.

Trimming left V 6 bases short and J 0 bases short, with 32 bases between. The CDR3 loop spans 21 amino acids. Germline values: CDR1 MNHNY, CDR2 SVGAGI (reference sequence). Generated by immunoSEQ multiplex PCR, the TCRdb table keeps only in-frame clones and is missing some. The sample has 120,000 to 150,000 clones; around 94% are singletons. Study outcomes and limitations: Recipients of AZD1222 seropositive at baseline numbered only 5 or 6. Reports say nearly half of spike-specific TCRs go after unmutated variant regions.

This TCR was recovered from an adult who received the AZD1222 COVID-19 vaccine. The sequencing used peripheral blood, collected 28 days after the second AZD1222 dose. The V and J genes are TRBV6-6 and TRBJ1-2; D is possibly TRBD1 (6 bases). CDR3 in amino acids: CASSHSSDYRATPRSNYGYTF. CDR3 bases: TGTGCCAGCAGCCATTCTTCAGACTACAGGGCCACCCCCCGCTCTAACTATGGCTACACCTTC.